This T cell receptor beta chain was retrieved from a study of OX40 agonist ivuxolimab in advanced cancers. Study context: Earlier treatment with anti-PD-1, anti-PD-L1 or anti-CTLA-4 was permitted, and about 40% had received some. Three patients, one with hepatocellular carcinoma and two with cutaneous melanoma, responded partially.

As regards this clone: Its antigen is undetermined.

Germline V lookup: CDR1 SQVTM, CDR2 ANQGSEA. CDR3 length equals 14 residues. J gave up 4 bases and V 6 bases, and 9 bases lay outside the gene matches. Findings and limits, study-wide: The mean number of expanded clones was higher in CD8+ T cells than in CD4+. At doses 0.1 to 3.0 mg/kg, CD4+ and CD8+ clones expanded.

Only in-frame clones appear in the TCRdb table, and some are missing; sequencing was by immunoSEQ multiplex PCR. The sample lists 78,000 or so clones, around nine tenths occurring once. This sequence originates from an adult with an advanced solid tumor such as melanoma, head and neck, liver or kidney cancer. The chain links TRBV29-1 to TRBJ2-1; TRBD2 matches at 7 bases. The source was CD4+ or CD8+ T cells sorted from blood, collected in a trial of the OX40 agonist ivuxolimab. CDR3 in amino acids: CSVPPSGSYNEQFF. CDR3 bases: TGCAGCGTGCCCCCTAGCGGCTCGTACAATGAGCAGTTCTTC.